These 15 T cell receptor beta chains share one sample of origin, sequenced in a study of blood T cell repertoires in COVID-19. Measured with immunoSEQ multiplex PCR; TCRdb has only the in-frame clones, and not every one. The table has approximately 290,000 clones, around nine tenths seen once; the top ten hold 11%. Sequenced input: peripheral blood. These TCRs come from a woman aged 25 to 39 with COVID-19, enrolled during active disease.

The rearrangement uses TRBV27 and TRBJ1-1; 7 nucleotides agree with TRBD1. The CDR3 totals 14 residues. Trimming took 3 bases from V and 5 from J; bases not matched to a gene: 6. The germline CDR1 and CDR2 sequences are MNHEY and SMNVEV (reference sequence). The chain's CDR3 is CASSFGRGQTEAFF. In nucleotides, the CDR3 is TGTGCCAGCAGTTTCGGACGGGGACAGACTGAAGCTTTCTTT.

The chain is built from TRBV3-1 (or the pseudogene TRBV3-2) and TRBJ1-2; D unresolved. The CDR3 loop spans 13 amino acids. Trimming stripped 2 bases from V and 6 bases from J, with 10 bases between. Germline CDR1 and CDR2: LGHDT and YNNKEL (reference sequence). The DNA for the CDR3 is TGTGCCAGCAGCCAATTCGAGAGTGATGGCTACACCTTC. Protein product: CASSQFESDGYTF.

Remarks on this clone: Different DNA sequences within this sample yield the same CDR3. The J gene is TRBJ1-2, the V gene TRBV5-4; 8 nucleotides align to TRBD1. The V gene end was trimmed by 4 bases and the J gene end by 2 bases; junction bases not matched to a gene: 1. In germline, CDR1 is SGHNT, CDR2 YYREEE (reference sequence). The CDR3 covers 13 residues. The CDR3 DNA sequence: TGTGCCAGCAGCCGGACAGGGAACTATGGCTACACCTTC. Its protein product is CASSRTGNYGYTF. The full variable domain, rest sourced from reference TRBV5-4 and TRBJ1-2, is ETGVTQSPTHLIKTRGQQVTLRCSSQSGHNTVSWYQQALGQGPQFIFQYYREEENGRGNFPPRFSGLQFPNYSSELNVNALELDDSALYLCASSRTGNYGYTFGSGTRLTVV.

The genes are TRBV6-5 and TRBJ1-2; D is uncertain. Germline CDR1 and CDR2: MNHEY and SVGAGI. The CDR3 is 14 residues long. V dropped 6 bases and J dropped 8 bases, with 19 bases sitting between them. CDR3 residues: CASSPGLDGDGYTF. The CDR3 DNA sequence: TGTGCCAGCAGCCCCGGGTTAGACGGAGACGGCTACACCTTC.

The table lists this clone with a few counts. The V and J genes are TRBV20-1 and TRBJ2-7, with 7 bases fitting TRBD1. The trim removed 3 bases at V and 2 bases at J, leaving 4 bases unmatched. Germline V lookup: CDR1 DFQATT, CDR2 SNEGSKA (reference sequence). This CDR3 contains 13 residues. The CDR3 region has the DNA TGCAGTGCTAGTTTAGGGGGCCCCTACGAGCAGTACTTC. Its protein is CSASLGGPYEQYF.

This clone was observed once. The chain has TRBV2 and TRBJ2-7, with 7 bases matching TRBD1. This CDR3 has 14 amino acids. CDR1 is SNHLY, CDR2 FYNNEI, per germline. V shed 8 bases, J shed 4 bases, and the junction held 11 bases outside the gene matches. In nucleotides, the CDR3 is TGTGCCAGCCAGATCGATAAGGGGGCATACGAGCAGTACTTC. Translation: CASQIDKGAYEQYF.

This clone appeared a single time. The gene calls are TRBV11-2 and TRBJ1-1; possibly TRBD1 for D (5 bases). V dropped 6 bases and J dropped 0 bases, with 14 bases sitting between them. In germline, CDR1 is SGHAT, CDR2 FQNNGV. This CDR3 is 15 amino acids long. The chain's CDR3 is CASRPAGLLNTEAFF. Here the CDR3 DNA reads TGTGCCAGCAGGCCCGCGGGACTGTTGAACACTGAAGCTTTCTTT.

This clone appeared once. The chain couples TRBV5-1 to TRBJ1-4; D remains unclear. This CDR3 spans 14 amino acids. CDR1 and CDR2 from the germline V gene are SGHRS and YFSETQ. Trimming removed 1 base from V and 5 bases from J, with 9 bases in between. The CDR3: CASSLSQRNEKLFF. CDR3 nucleotide sequence: TGCGCCAGCAGCTTGTCGCAGAGGAATGAAAAACTGTTTTTT. The full variable domain, in which reference TRBV5-1 and TRBJ1-4 provide the parts outside the CDR3, is KAGVTQTPRYLIKTRGQQVTLSCSPISGHRSVSWYQQTPGQGLQFLFEYFSETQRNKGNFPGRFSGRQFSNSRSEMNVSTLELGDSALYLCASSLSQRNEKLFFGSGTQLSVL.

V is TRBV6-4 and J is TRBJ1-4, with 8 positions matching TRBD1. This CDR3 comprises 17 residues. Germline V lookup: CDR1 MRHNA, CDR2 SNTAGT. The ends lost 1 base at V and 4 bases at J; junction bases unmatched: 8. CDR3 in DNA: TGTGCCAGCAGTGACTACTATCAGGGGGCGCTTAATGAAAAACTGTTTTTT. Residues: CASSDYYQGALNEKLFF.

This clone has just one count. The V call is TRBV27, the J call TRBJ1-2; 10 bases line up with TRBD1. The V gene's germline CDR1 is MNHEY and CDR2 SMNVEV (reference sequence). J lost 12 bases, V lost 3 bases, and 13 bases had no gene match. The CDR3 length is 15 residues. The CDR3 region is CASSFTGQGLFGNTF. The CDR3 coding sequence is TGTGCCAGCAGTTTTACGGGACAGGGGCTCTTCGGGAACACCTTC.

The chain employs TRBV15 and TRBJ1-5, with D maybe TRBD1 (5 bases). Germline-derived CDR1 and CDR2 are LNHNV and YYDKDF (reference sequence). This CDR3 has 13 amino acids. Between the trimmed V and J ends, which lost 5 bases and 5 bases, there was a span of 10 bases. The CDR3 loop is CATSFIRDQPQHF. The CDR3, as DNA: TGTGCCACCAGCTTCATCAGGGATCAGCCCCAGCATTTT.

The chain is built from TRBV3-1 (or the pseudogene TRBV3-2) and TRBJ1-2, with D tentatively TRBD1 (6 bases). Per germline, CDR1 LGHDT and CDR2 YNNKEL (reference sequence). Trimming cost V 4 bases and J 6 bases, with 21 bases left between them. The CDR3 length is 16 residues. The CDR3 is CASSPWTDFASDGYTF. The CDR3 DNA is TGTGCCAGCAGCCCATGGACAGATTTCGCCTCCGATGGCTACACCTTC.

This clone was picked up a small number of times. This chain uses TRBV27 with TRBJ2-7; D possibly corresponds to TRBD1 (6 bases). This CDR3 has 14 amino acids. CDR1 and CDR2 (germline): MNHEY, SMNVEV (reference sequence). Trimming took 6 bases from V and 3 from J, leaving 15 bases between them. The CDR3 reads CASRLSTGSYEQYF. The CDR3 DNA is TGTGCCAGCAGGTTAAGTACAGGGAGCTACGAGCAGTACTTC.

The chain uses TRBV4-1 and TRBJ2-7; TRBD2 is a possible D gene (6 bases). The CDR3 has 14 amino acids. Germline lookup yields CDR1 MGHRA and CDR2 YSYEKL. Deletions cut 4 bases from V and 6 bases from J, with 16 bases between. The CDR3 nucleotides are TGCGCCAGCAGCCCCGGAGGGGTTGGTGGCGAGCAGTACTTC. Translated, it gives CASSPGGVGGEQYF.

In this sample, this clone turned up once. The V and J genes are TRBV18 and TRBJ1-4, with a tentative D call TRBD1 (6 bases). Trimming took off 0 bases at V and 8 bases at J, with 10 bases between the two ends. The CDR3 totals 14 residues. The germline V gene has CDR1 KGHSH and CDR2 LQKENI. In DNA, the CDR3 is TGTGCCAGCTCACCACCCAGGGGCGGCGAAAAACTGTTTTTT. It specifies CASSPPRGGEKLFF.